The TCR beta chain under discussion was sequenced for a study of OX40 agonist ivuxolimab in advanced cancers. Study overall: Subjects had a mean age of about 65 years, with a range of about 23 to 79; approximately 83% were male.

Method: immunoSEQ multiplex PCR; TCRdb's copy keeps in-frame clones and lacks some. Of more than 65,000 clones in the sample, around 94% are singletons; the top ten hold around a sixth. V lost 6 bases and J lost 4, with 9 bases in between. Germline loops: CDR1 MDHEN, CDR2 SYDVKM. The CDR3 contains 12 residues. The source of this sequence is an adult with an advanced solid tumor such as melanoma, head and neck, liver or kidney cancer. The chain combines TRBV28 with TRBJ1-1; D call uncertain. Sequencing used CD4+ or CD8+ T cells sorted from blood, obtained in a trial of the OX40 agonist ivuxolimab. The CDR3 DNA is TGTGCCAGCAGCTCTCGAGGCACTGAAGCTTTCTTT. This sequence encodes CASSSRGTEAFF. Filled out from reference TRBV28 and TRBJ1-1, the complete variable domain reads DVKVTQSSRYLVKRTGEKVFLECVQDMDHENMFWYRQDPGLGLRLIYFSYDVKMKEKGDIPEGYSVSREKKERFSLILESASTNQTSMYLCASSSRGTEAFFGQGTRLTVV.